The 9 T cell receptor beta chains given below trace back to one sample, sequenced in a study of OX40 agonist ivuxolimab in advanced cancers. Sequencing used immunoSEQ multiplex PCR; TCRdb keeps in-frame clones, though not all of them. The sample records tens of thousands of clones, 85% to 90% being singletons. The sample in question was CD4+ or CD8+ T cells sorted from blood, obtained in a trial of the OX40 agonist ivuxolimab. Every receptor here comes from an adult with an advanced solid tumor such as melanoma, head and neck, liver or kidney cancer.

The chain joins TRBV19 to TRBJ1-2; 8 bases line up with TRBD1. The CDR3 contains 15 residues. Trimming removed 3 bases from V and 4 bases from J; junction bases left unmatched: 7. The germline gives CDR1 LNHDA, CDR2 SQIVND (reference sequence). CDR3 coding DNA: TGTGCCAGTAGTATCCGGACCGACAGGGGCTATGGCTACACCTTC. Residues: CASSIRTDRGYGYTF.

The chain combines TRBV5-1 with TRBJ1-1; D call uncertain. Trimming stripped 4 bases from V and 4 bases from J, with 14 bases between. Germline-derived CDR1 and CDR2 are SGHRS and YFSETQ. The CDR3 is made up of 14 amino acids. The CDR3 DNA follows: TGCGCCAGCAGCCCGGACTTGGAGAGCACTGAAGCTTTCTTT. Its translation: CASSPDLESTEAFF.

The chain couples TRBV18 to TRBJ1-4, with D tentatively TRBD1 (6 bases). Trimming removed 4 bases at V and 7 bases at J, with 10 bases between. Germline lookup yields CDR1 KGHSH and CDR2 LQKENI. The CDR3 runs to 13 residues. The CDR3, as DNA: TGTGCCAGCTCACGAACAGGGAGTGAAAAACTGTTTTTT. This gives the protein CASSRTGSEKLFF.

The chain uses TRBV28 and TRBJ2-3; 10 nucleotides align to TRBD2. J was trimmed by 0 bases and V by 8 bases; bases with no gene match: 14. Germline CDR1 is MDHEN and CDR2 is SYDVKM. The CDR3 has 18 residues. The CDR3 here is CASYAGGGLADSTDTQYF. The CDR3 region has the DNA TGTGCCAGCTACGCAGGAGGTGGACTAGCGGATAGCACAGATACGCAGTATTTT.

CDR3 amino acids: CSVQMGGTVNEQFF. CDR3 nucleotide sequence: TGCAGCGTCCAAATGGGAGGGACTGTCAATGAGCAGTTCTTC. V is TRBV29-1 and J is TRBJ2-1, with TRBD2 matching 7 bases. Germline values: CDR1 SQVTM, CDR2 ANQGSEA. Losses at the gene ends were 6 bases for V and 6 bases for J; bases not matched to a gene: 11. The CDR3 has 14 amino acids.

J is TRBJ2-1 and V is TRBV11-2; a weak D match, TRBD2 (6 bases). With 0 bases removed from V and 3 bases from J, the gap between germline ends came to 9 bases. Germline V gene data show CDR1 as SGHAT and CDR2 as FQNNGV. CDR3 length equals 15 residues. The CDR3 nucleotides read TGTGCCAGCAGCTTAGAGCCGGGACTCTACAATGAGCAGTTCTTC. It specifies CASSLEPGLYNEQFF.

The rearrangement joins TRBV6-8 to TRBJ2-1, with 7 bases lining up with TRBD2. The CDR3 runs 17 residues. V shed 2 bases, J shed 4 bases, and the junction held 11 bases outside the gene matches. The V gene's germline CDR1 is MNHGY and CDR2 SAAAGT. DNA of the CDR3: TGTGCCAGCAGTTACCCCATTAGCGGGCTCCCTTACAATGAGCAGTTCTTC. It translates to CASSYPISGLPYNEQFF.

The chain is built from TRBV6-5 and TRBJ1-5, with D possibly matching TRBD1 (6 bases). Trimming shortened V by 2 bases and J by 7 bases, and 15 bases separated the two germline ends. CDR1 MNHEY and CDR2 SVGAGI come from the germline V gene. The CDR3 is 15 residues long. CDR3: CASSYKGGGGQPQHF. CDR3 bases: TGTGCCAGCAGTTACAAGGGGGGGGGCGGACAGCCCCAGCATTTT.

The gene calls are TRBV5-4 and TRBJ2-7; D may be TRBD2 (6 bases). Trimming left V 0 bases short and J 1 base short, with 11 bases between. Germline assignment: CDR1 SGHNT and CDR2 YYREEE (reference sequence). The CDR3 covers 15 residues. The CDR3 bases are TGTGCCAGCAGCTTGGGACGGGAGAAATCCTACGAGCAGTACTTC. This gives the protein CASSLGREKSYEQYF.